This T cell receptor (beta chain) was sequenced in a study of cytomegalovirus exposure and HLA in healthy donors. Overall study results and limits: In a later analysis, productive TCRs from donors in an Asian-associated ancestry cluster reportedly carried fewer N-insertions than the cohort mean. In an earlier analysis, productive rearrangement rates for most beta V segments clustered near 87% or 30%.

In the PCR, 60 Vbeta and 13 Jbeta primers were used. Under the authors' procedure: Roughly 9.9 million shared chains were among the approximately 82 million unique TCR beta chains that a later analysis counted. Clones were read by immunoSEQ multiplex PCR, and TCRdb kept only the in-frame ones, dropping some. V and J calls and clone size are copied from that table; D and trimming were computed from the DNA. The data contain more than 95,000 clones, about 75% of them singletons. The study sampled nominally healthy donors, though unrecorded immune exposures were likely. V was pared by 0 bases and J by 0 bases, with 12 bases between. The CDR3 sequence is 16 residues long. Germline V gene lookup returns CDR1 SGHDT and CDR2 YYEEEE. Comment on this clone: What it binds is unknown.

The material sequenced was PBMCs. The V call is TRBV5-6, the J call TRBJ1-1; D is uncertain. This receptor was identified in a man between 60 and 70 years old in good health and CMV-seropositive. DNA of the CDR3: TGTGCCAGCAGCTTGGGTTCGGCGGGGATGAACACTGAAGCTTTCTTT. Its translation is CASSLGSAGMNTEAFF.